The rows below give T cell receptor beta chains drawn from one sample of a study of low-dose radiotherapy and immunotherapy resistance in tumors. From the reads, TCRdb called clonotypes with MiXCR, one entry per CDR3 protein. The sample holds tens of thousands of distinct CDR3 sequences, about an eighth seen once. The material was PBMCs, obtained before treatment. These receptors all stem from a female donor with ovarian cancer. CDR3s include the opening cysteine and the closing phenylalanine or tryptophan. The D gene is left open where the match is weak. Clone size appears in some rows only: once, few, many, or a class for an expanded clone.

CDR3nt	CDR3aa	j_gene	d_gene	abundance	v_gene	len
TGTGCCAGCAGCAAAGGGGGACAGGCGACCTACGAGCAGTACTTC	CASSKGGQATYEQYF	TRBJ2-7	-	many	TRBV21-1	15
TGTGCCAGCAGCGTTACGGGGGCCCCCTACAATGAGCAGTTCTTC	CASSVTGAPYNEQFF	TRBJ2-1	-	many	TRBV9	15
TGCAGTGCTAGAGAGGACAGAAAGACCCAGTACTTC	CSAREDRKTQYF	TRBJ2-5	-	many	TRBV20-1	12
TGTGCCAGCCGGAAGGGTGCGGATAAAACTGAAGCTTTCTTT	CASRKGADKTEAFF	TRBJ1-1	-	many	TRBV6-6	14
TGTGCCAGCTCACCCATAACGGGGCCCAATGAGCAGTTCTTC	CASSPITGPNEQFF	TRBJ2-1	-	many	TRBV18	14
TGTGCCTGGAGTGACAGCGGCCTCCAGTACTTC	CAWSDSGLQYF	TRBJ2-5	-	-	TRBV30	11
TGTGCCAGCAGTCGGACAGGGGAATTCGGTGGCTACACCTTC	CASSRTGEFGGYTF	TRBJ1-2	TRBD1	many	TRBV6-2/TRBV6-3	14
TGTGCCAGTAGTATAGTTTTTGGACAGGGTATGAACACTGAAGCTTTCTTT	CASSIVFGQGMNTEAFF	TRBJ1-1	TRBD1	-	TRBV19	17
TGTGCCAGCCGAAGGAGGGGGTTAGACAATGAGCAGTTCTTC	CASRRRGLDNEQFF	TRBJ2-1	-	many	TRBV19	14
TGCAGTGCTCTACCTGTAGCGGGGGGCGCAGATACGCAGTATTTT	CSALPVAGGADTQYF	TRBJ2-3	TRBD2	many	TRBV20-1	15
TGCGCCAGCAGCTTGGCTCTTTTCAGCGCGAACACCGGGGAGCTGTTTTTT	CASSLALFSANTGELFF	TRBJ2-2	-	-	TRBV5-1	17
TGCGCCAGCAGCTCGGGACAGGGGGCGCCGGAGACCCAGTACTTC	CASSSGQGAPETQYF	TRBJ2-5	TRBD1	many	TRBV5-1	15
TGTGCTAGTGGTTTGGGTGGGACAGGGGCGGGAGATACGCAGTATTTT	CASGLGGTGAGDTQYF	TRBJ2-3	TRBD1	few	TRBV12-5	16
TGTGCCAGTGTCGACAATGAGCAGTTCTTC	CASVDNEQFF	TRBJ2-1	-	many	TRBV7-6	10
TGTGCCAGCAGTTTGCGGGGGTTAGAGACCCAGTACTTC	CASSLRGLETQYF	TRBJ2-5	TRBD2	many	TRBV28	13
TGCAGCGCCGTCGACAGGGCTGACGGCTACACCTTC	CSAVDRADGYTF	TRBJ1-2	TRBD1	many	TRBV29-1	12
TGTGCCAGCAGTTCCCCCTACATGGGCGGGAGGGCCAAGGATACGCAGTATTTT	CASSSPYMGGRAKDTQYF	TRBJ2-3	TRBD2	many	TRBV27	18
TGTGCCAGCAGTTTATCACGGCTAACTAGGAAGAGGGAGTCCTACGAGCAGTACTTC	CASSLSRLTRKRESYEQYF	TRBJ2-7	-	many	TRBV27	19
TGCAGTGCTAGAGAGGGGGCGAGGGCTGAAGCTTTCTTT	CSAREGARAEAFF	TRBJ1-1	-	many	TRBV20-1	13
TGTGCCAGCTCGGAAGGACAGGGGTTGAACACTGAAGCTTTCTTT	CASSEGQGLNTEAFF	TRBJ1-1	TRBD1	many	TRBV12-3/TRBV12-4	15
TGTGCCAGCAGCCAAGTGGCGAACACTGAAGCTTTCTTT	CASSQVANTEAFF	TRBJ1-1	-	many	TRBV3-1	13
TGCAGCGTTGAAGATCTTCGGGGGGCCGGCGAGCAGTACTTC	CSVEDLRGAGEQYF	TRBJ2-7	-	many	TRBV29-1	14
TGTGCCAGCAGCCTCCCCGGGAAAGCAGATCAGCCCCAGCATTTT	CASSLPGKADQPQHF	TRBJ1-5	-	many	TRBV11-1	15
TGTGCCAGCAGCTTAAGTCTCGGGGGGAGGGATGAGCAGTTCTTC	CASSLSLGGRDEQFF	TRBJ2-1	TRBD2	many	TRBV7-3	15
TGTGCCAGCAGCGGGGCGGGAGGGACCTACGAGCAGTACTTC	CASSGAGGTYEQYF	TRBJ2-7	-	many	TRBV26	14
TGTGCCAGCAGGGCCCTCAATCAGCCCCAGCATTTT	CASRALNQPQHF	TRBJ1-5	-	many	TRBV12-3/TRBV12-4	12
TGTGCCAGCAGCTTGGACAGGAACTACGAGCAGTACTTC	CASSLDRNYEQYF	TRBJ2-7	-	-	TRBV5-4	13
TGTGCCAGCAGTAGAAGCGGGCTATCGAATGAGCAGTTCTTC	CASSRSGLSNEQFF	TRBJ2-1	-	many	TRBV2	14
-	CASSLGAPGELFFF	TRBJ2-2	-	few	TRBV7-3	14
TGTGCCAGCGAACCTCCCCAGGTTTCCTCCTACAATGAGCAGTTCTTC	CASEPPQVSSYNEQFF	TRBJ2-1	-	many	TRBV6-5	16
TGTGCCAGCAGTTACTCGATTGATCGGCACAAAAGCTCCTACGAGCAGTACTTC	CASSYSIDRHKSSYEQYF	TRBJ2-7	-	many	TRBV6-5	18
TGTGCCAGCTCACTAGCTTATAGCAATCAGCCCCAGCATTTT	CASSLAYSNQPQHF	TRBJ1-5	-	many	TRBV18	14
TGTGCCAGTAGTATAACGGCCCTTGGCGGGGGATACAATGAGCAGTTCTTC	CASSITALGGGYNEQFF	TRBJ2-1	TRBD2	many	TRBV19	17
TGTGCCAGCAGTGAAGCGTCCTGGATCGGGGCAGATACGCAGTATTTT	CASSEASWIGADTQYF	TRBJ2-3	-	many	TRBV6-1	16
TGTGCCAGCAGCTTATCAGGGGGGCGCTACAATGAGCAGTTCTTC	CASSLSGGRYNEQFF	TRBJ2-1	-	many	TRBV7-3	15
TGCGCCAGCAGCCAAGCAAGGGGGCGGATAAGCAATCAGCCCCAGCATTTT	CASSQARGRISNQPQHF	TRBJ1-5	TRBD1	-	TRBV4-1	17
TGCAGTGCTAGAGCGGGCAGCAATCAGCCCCAGCATTTT	CSARAGSNQPQHF	TRBJ1-5	-	many	TRBV20-1	13
TGTGCCAGCAGTGGGTGGTTCATACCGAACACTGAAGCTTTCTTT	CASSGWFIPNTEAFF	TRBJ1-1	-	many	TRBV2	15
TGCGCCAGCAGCTTGTTCGTGGGGGGAAATGAGCAGTTCTTC	CASSLFVGGNEQFF	TRBJ2-1	-	many	TRBV5-1	14
TGTGCCAGCAGCCGGGACCTGGGAACCTACAATGAGCAGTTCTTC	CASSRDLGTYNEQFF	TRBJ2-1	-	many	TRBV25-1	15
TGTGCCAGCAGCGTAACTAGCAATCAGCCCCAGCATTTT	CASSVTSNQPQHF	TRBJ1-5	-	-	TRBV9	13
TGTGCCAGCAGCCCCTCCGGACTAGCGGGGGGGGTTGAGCAGTTCTTC	CASSPSGLAGGVEQFF	TRBJ2-1	TRBD2	many	TRBV7-3	16
TGTGCCTGGAGTGTAAGGGTAGGTGGGGGGATCAATCAGCCCCAGCATTTT	CAWSVRVGGGINQPQHF	TRBJ1-5	-	many	TRBV30	17
TGTGCCAGCAGTTTAACAGGCACGAGCTCCTACGAGCAGTACTTC	CASSLTGTSSYEQYF	TRBJ2-7	-	medium-sized	TRBV5-1	15
TGCAGTGCTAGAGCCACAGGGGGCCATGGCTACGAGCAGTACTTC	CSARATGGHGYEQYF	TRBJ2-7	TRBD1	-	TRBV20-1	15
TGTGCCAGCAGCCAGGATCCGGGCAGCCAGCCCCAGCATTTT	CASSQDPGSQPQHF	TRBJ1-5	-	many	TRBV3-1	14
TGCAGTGCTGTACGGGAGGGCCCCAATGAGCAGTTCTTC	CSAVREGPNEQFF	TRBJ2-1	TRBD2	many	TRBV20-1	13
-	CASSIRGRNTGELFFF	TRBJ2-2	-	-	TRBV19	16
TGTGCCTGGAGAACAATGATGACAGGGGGAGGCGGGGAGCTGTTTTTT	CAWRTMMTGGGGELFF	TRBJ2-2	TRBD1	many	TRBV30	16
TGTGCCAGCAGCTTTCGAGCGTCCGACACAGATACGCAGTATTTT	CASSFRASDTDTQYF	TRBJ2-3	-	many	TRBV7-2	15
TGTGCCAGCAGCTTAGGAGCGGGGGATCTTCTGACCCAGTACTTC	CASSLGAGDLLTQYF	TRBJ2-5	TRBD2	many	TRBV7-2	15
TGTGCCAGCAGCTTGTATGGACGGGAATCTGGAAACACCATATATTTT	CASSLYGRESGNTIYF	TRBJ1-3	-	once	TRBV5-5	16
TGTGCCAGCAGCCTACCGAGGGGGAACACTGAAGCTTTCTTT	CASSLPRGNTEAFF	TRBJ1-1	-	few	TRBV5-4	14
TGCAGTGCTAGTCGGGCAGGGAAGAGCAATCAGCCCCAGCATTTT	CSASRAGKSNQPQHF	TRBJ1-5	-	many	TRBV20-1	15
TGTGCCATCAGTCTTGGACAGGAGCAGTTCTTC	CAISLGQEQFF	TRBJ2-1	-	many	TRBV10-3	11
TGCGCCAGCAGTGATTTCGGTCGGCCAGAGACCCAGTACTTC	CASSDFGRPETQYF	TRBJ2-5	-	many	TRBV10-1	14
TGCAGCGTTGAAGTATATAGCAATCAGCCCCAGCATTTT	CSVEVYSNQPQHF	TRBJ1-5	-	many	TRBV29-1	13
TGCGCCAGCAGCTCAAGCTCCTACGAGCAGTACTTC	CASSSSSYEQYF	TRBJ2-7	-	many	TRBV5-1	12